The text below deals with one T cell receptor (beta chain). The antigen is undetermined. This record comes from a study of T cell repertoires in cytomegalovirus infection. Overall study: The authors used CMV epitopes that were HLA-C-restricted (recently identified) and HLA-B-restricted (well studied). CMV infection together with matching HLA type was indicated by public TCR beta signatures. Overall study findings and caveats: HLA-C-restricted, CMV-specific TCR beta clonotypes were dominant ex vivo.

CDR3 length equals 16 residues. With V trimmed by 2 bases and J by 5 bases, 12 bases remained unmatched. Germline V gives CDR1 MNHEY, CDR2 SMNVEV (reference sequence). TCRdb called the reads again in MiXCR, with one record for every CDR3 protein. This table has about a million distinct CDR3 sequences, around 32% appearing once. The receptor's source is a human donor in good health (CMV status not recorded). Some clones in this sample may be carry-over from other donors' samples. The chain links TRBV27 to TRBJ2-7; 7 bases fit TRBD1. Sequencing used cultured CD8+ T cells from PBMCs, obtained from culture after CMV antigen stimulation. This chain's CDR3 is CASSLPPRTGYHEQYF. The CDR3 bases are TGTGCCAGCAGTTTACCCCCGCGGACAGGATACCACGAGCAGTACTTC.